This TCR beta chain was recorded in a study of cytomegalovirus exposure and HLA in healthy donors. The J segment lost 7 bases and the V segment lost 7 bases, leaving 12 bases of the junction unmatched. Germline CDR1 LNHDA, CDR2 SQIVND (reference sequence). The CDR3 is made up of 15 amino acids. Primers included in the PCR were 60 Vbeta and 13 Jbeta primers. Some clones are missing from TCRdb's copy, which holds only in-frame ones; the method was immunoSEQ multiplex PCR. The sample has roughly 180,000 clones; 84% are singletons. This rearrangement joins TRBV19 to TRBJ2-1, with 8 nucleotides matching TRBD2. The source of this sequence is a boy between 10 and 17 years old in good health and CMV-seronegative. Material for sequencing was PBMCs. The CDR3 coding sequence is TGTGCCAGTAATGCCGGGACTAGGTCGGGGAATGAGCAGTTCTTC. Translating gives CASNAGTRSGNEQFF.